This TCR beta chain comes out of a study of blood T cell repertoires in COVID-19. The wider study: The United States, Italy and Spain were the sources of the acute and convalescent COVID-19 samples.

The germline V and J ends were trimmed by 5 bases and 0 bases, with 13 bases remaining between them. CDR3 length equals 15 residues. Germline CDR1 and CDR2: SGHNT and YENEEA. Some clones are missing from TCRdb's copy, which holds only in-frame ones; the method was immunoSEQ multiplex PCR. The sample records approximately 350,000 clones, about 86% being singletons. The chain links TRBV11-3 to TRBJ1-1; perhaps TRBD1 as D (6 bases). This sequence was found in a man in his thirties or forties with active or convalescent COVID-19. What was sequenced was peripheral blood. CDR3 coding DNA: TGTGCCAGCAGCCCCAGGGGTGGAATGAACACTGAAGCTTTCTTT. It encodes CASSPRGGMNTEAFF.